The sequence of this T cell receptor beta chain was determined in a study of T cells in Graves' hyperthyroidism and ophthalmopathy. This clonotype was counted many times. Template material for amplifying TCR beta CDR3 regions consisted of RNA transcripts. First-round RT-PCR of the TCR CDR3 relied on the HTBI primer set. A single record per CDR3 protein comes from TCRdb applying MiXCR to the multiplex PCR reads. Here the sample spans about half a million distinct CDR3 sequences, roughly a sixth being singletons. CDR1 is MNHEY, CDR2 SVGEGT, per germline. The CDR3 sequence is 14 residues long. Trimming cost V 7 bases and J 0 bases; bases outside gene matches: 5.

The sequencing sample was made of blood. The clonotype comes from a woman in her thirties with Graves' ophthalmopathy. V and J are TRBV6-2 or TRBV6-3 and TRBJ2-7; the match to TRBD2 covers 8 bases. The DNA for the CDR3 is TGTGCCAGCATGACTAGCGCGAGCTCCTACGAGCAGTACTTC. Translation gives CASMTSASSYEQYF.